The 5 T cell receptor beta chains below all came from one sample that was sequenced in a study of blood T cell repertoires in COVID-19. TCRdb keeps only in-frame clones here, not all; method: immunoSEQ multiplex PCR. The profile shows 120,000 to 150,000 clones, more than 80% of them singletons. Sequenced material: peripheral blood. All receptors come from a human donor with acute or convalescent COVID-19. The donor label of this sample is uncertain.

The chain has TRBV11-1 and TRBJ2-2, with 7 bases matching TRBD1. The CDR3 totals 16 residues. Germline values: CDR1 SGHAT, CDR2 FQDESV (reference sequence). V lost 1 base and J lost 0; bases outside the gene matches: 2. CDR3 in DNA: TGTGCCAGCAGCTTAGAGGGGGCTTCGAACACCGGGGAGCTGTTTTTT. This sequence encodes CASSLEGASNTGELFF.

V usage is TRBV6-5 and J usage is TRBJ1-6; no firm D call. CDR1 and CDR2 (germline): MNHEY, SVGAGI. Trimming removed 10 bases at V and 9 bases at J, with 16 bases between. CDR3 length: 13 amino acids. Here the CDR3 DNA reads TGTGCCACTCGTAATGCCCGGGTTTCACCCCTCCACTTT. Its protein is CATRNARVSPLHF.

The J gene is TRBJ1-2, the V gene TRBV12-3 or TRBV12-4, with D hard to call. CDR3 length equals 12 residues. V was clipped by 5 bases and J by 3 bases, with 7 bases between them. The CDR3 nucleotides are TGTGCCAGCAGTCCCTCCCACTATGGCTACACCTTC. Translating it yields CASSPSHYGYTF.

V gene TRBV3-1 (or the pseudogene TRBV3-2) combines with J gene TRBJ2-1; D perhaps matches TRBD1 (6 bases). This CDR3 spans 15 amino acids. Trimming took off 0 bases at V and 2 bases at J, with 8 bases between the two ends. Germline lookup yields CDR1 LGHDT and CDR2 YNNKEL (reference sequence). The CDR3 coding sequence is TGTGCCAGCAGCCAAGAAGGGGGTGCCTACAATGAGCAGTTCTTC. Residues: CASSQEGGAYNEQFF.

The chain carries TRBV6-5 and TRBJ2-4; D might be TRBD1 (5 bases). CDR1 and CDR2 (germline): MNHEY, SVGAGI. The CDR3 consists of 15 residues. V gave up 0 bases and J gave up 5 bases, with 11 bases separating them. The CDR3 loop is CASSYSKQGQNIQYF. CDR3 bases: TGTGCCAGCAGTTACTCGAAGCAGGGTCAAAACATTCAGTACTTC.